This is a list of T cell receptor beta chains from one sample in a study of CD8 T cells in ankylosing spondylitis. TCRdb reprocessed the 5' RACE reads with MiXCR, giving one entry per CDR3 protein. The table has approximately 130,000 distinct CDR3 sequences, over 9.5% seen once. The sequenced sample consisted of blood, either unsorted or a sorted T cell fraction (not recorded which). These TCRs come from a female donor with ankylosing spondylitis or in good health (not recorded which). CDR3s include the opening cysteine and the closing phenylalanine or tryptophan. The D gene is left open where the match is weak. Size is omitted from some rows. Given values are once, few, many or a class for expanded clones.

many	.	TRBJ1-2	TRBV3-1	CASSQRVVGGGYTF	TGTGCCAGCAGCCAGCGCGTAGTCGGGGGTGGCTACACCTTC
many	.	TRBJ2-5	TRBV5-1	CASSLSPGSREETQYF	TGCGCCAGCAGCTTGTCCCCGGGGAGTCGTGAAGAGACCCAGTACTTC
.	.	TRBJ2-7	TRBV7-2	CASSLARYEQYF	TGTGCCAGCAGCTTAGCGCGGTACGAGCAGTACTTC
many	TRBD1	TRBJ1-6	TRBV30	CAWSEGRTGRHF	TGTGCCTGGAGTGAGGGTCGGACAGGGCGGCACTTT
many	.	TRBJ1-1	TRBV19	CASQGSMADTEAFF	TGTGCCAGTCAGGGGTCTATGGCGGACACTGAAGCTTTCTTT
.	.	TRBJ1-2	TRBV28	CASSTSPTAYGYTF	TGTGCCAGCAGTACCTCCCCGACAGCCTATGGCTACACCTTC
.	TRBD2	TRBJ2-3	TRBV10-2	CASSEGLAGATTDTQYF	TGCGCCAGCAGTGAGGGACTAGCGGGAGCTACCACAGATACGCAGTATTTT
many	.	TRBJ2-3	TRBV7-3	CASSLSAFTDTQYF	TGTGCCAGCAGCTTATCGGCCTTCACAGATACGCAGTATTTT
many	.	TRBJ1-4	TRBV5-5	CASSLGTGNNEKLFF	TGTGCCAGCAGCTTGGGTACAGGGAACAATGAAAAACTGTTTTTT
many	TRBD1	TRBJ1-5	TRBV2	CASSGGQSDQPQHF	TGTGCCAGCAGTGGGGGACAGTCCGATCAGCCCCAGCATTTT
many	.	TRBJ2-2	TRBV3-1	CASTSIAYSPGELFF	TGTGCCAGCACCTCTATAGCGTATTCACCCGGGGAGCTGTTTTTT
many	.	TRBJ2-1	TRBV12-3/TRBV12-4	CASSRRTVDEQFF	TGTGCCAGCAGCCGACGGACAGTGGATGAGCAGTTCTTC
many	.	TRBJ1-5	TRBV20-1	CSAALRGLGNQPQHF	TGCAGTGCTGCCCTCAGGGGCTTGGGCAATCAGCCCCAGCATTTT
many	TRBD2	TRBJ2-2	TRBV5-5	CASSLYSGTNTGELFF	TGTGCCAGCAGCTTGTATAGCGGGACGAACACCGGGGAGCTGTTTTTT
.	.	TRBJ2-2	TRBV29-1	CSVPRAGELFF	TGCAGCGTTCCCAGGGCCGGGGAGCTGTTTTTT
.	.	TRBJ2-1	TRBV18	CASSPSSAETNEQFF	TGTGCCAGCTCACCCTCTAGCGCCGAGACAAATGAGCAGTTCTTC
many	.	TRBJ2-1	TRBV5-1	CASSLTGIDEQFF	TGCGCCAGCAGCTTAACAGGGATCGATGAGCAGTTCTTC
many	TRBD1	TRBJ2-7	TRBV28	CASIRTGSSYEQYF	TGTGCCAGCATCCGGACAGGGTCTTCCTACGAGCAGTACTTC
many	TRBD1	TRBJ1-2	TRBV3-1	CASSREWDRRNIYGYTF	TGTGCCAGCAGCCGCGAATGGGACAGAAGGAATATCTATGGCTACACCTTC
once	.	TRBJ2-7	TRBV6-2/TRBV6-3	CASSYGLDEQYF	TGTGCCAGCAGTTACGGATTAGACGAGCAGTACTTC
many	TRBD1	TRBJ2-7	TRBV3-1	CASSQENIQGTFYEQYF	TGTGCCAGCAGCCAAGAGAATATACAGGGGACCTTCTACGAGCAGTACTTC
many	.	TRBJ2-1	TRBV12-3/TRBV12-4	CASRPEGGGEQFF	TGTGCCAGCAGACCCGAAGGGGGGGGTGAGCAGTTCTTC
many	TRBD1	TRBJ2-2	TRBV27	CASSFPIRQGGTGELFF	TGTGCCAGCAGTTTCCCAATAAGACAGGGGGGTACCGGGGAGCTGTTTTTT
many	.	TRBJ1-1	TRBV12-3/TRBV12-4	CASSVRQIMNTEAFF	TGTGCCAGCAGTGTGCGACAGATCATGAACACTGAAGCTTTCTTT
many	.	TRBJ2-5	TRBV6-1	CASSPRGYQETQYF	TGTGCCAGCAGTCCCCGTGGGTACCAAGAGACCCAGTACTTC
many	.	TRBJ2-7	TRBV28	CASSYQMRLPDSEQYF	TGTGCCAGCAGTTACCAGATGCGGCTTCCCGACTCCGAGCAGTACTTC
many	.	TRBJ1-1	TRBV14	CASSQVWGTEAFF	TGTGCCAGCAGCCAAGTGTGGGGGACTGAAGCTTTCTTT
many	.	TRBJ2-2	TRBV6-5	CASSYAGELFF	TGTGCCAGCAGTTACGCCGGGGAGCTGTTTTTT
many	.	TRBJ2-2	TRBV5-1	CASSLGSVGELFF	TGCGCCAGCAGCTTAGGAAGCGTCGGGGAGCTGTTTTTT
many	.	TRBJ1-1	TRBV5-1	CASSQFKANTEAFF	TGCGCCAGCAGCCAGTTTAAAGCGAACACTGAAGCTTTCTTT
many	TRBD2	TRBJ2-2	TRBV7-9	CASSLAGGPGELFF	TGTGCCAGCAGCTTAGCGGGAGGGCCCGGGGAGCTGTTTTTT
many	TRBD1	TRBJ1-6	TRBV20-1	CSAASRDSGGTTYNSPLHF	TGCAGTGCTGCCTCCCGGGACAGCGGCGGGACGACCTATAATTCACCCCTCCACTTT
.	TRBD2	TRBJ2-3	TRBV5-1	CASSLGLAGGSADTQYF	TGCGCCAGCAGCTTGGGACTAGCGGGAGGAAGTGCAGATACGCAGTATTTT
many	TRBD1	TRBJ1-2	TRBV7-9	CASSLWDRVIYGYTF	TGTGCCAGCAGCCTGTGGGACAGGGTTATCTATGGCTACACCTTC
many	.	TRBJ1-2	TRBV2	CASRNDGYTF	TGTGCCAGCAGAAACGATGGCTACACCTTC
many	.	TRBJ2-1	TRBV20-1	CSARDSAQLYNEQFF	TGCAGTGCTAGAGATTCAGCTCAGTTGTACAATGAGCAGTTCTTC
many	TRBD1	TRBJ2-1	TRBV25-1	CASSTRQGSSYNEQFF	TGTGCCAGCAGTACCCGACAGGGAAGCTCCTACAATGAGCAGTTCTTC
many	.	TRBJ2-5	TRBV10-3	CAISDRGLQETQYF	TGTGCCATCAGTGACAGGGGCCTCCAAGAGACCCAGTACTTC